This T cell receptor beta chain is from a study of memory CD4+ T cells and cytomegalovirus serostatus. Study overall: Of the healthy Belgian adults, fewer than 10 were CMV seropositive and about 24 seronegative. Study-wide findings and caveats: The CMV-associated TCR signature appears largely within the CD4+ memory repertoire. Of under 200 reported CMV TCRbeta sequences, 55 to 80 were found in memory CD4+ repertoires.

Germline V gene sequence: CDR1 SGDLS, CDR2 YYNGEE. The CDR3 length is 15 residues. Trimming removed 3 bases from V and 10 bases from J; junction bases left unmatched: 8. The sort gate was single viable CD3+CD4+CD8-CD45RO+ cells for memory CD4+ T cells. As handled by the study authors: After removing out-of-frame reads, 2.3 million or so distinct TCRbeta sequences remained. Some clones are missing from TCRdb's copy, which holds only in-frame ones; the method was immunoSEQ multiplex PCR. The V and J calls and clone size are taken from that table; D and trimming were inferred from the DNA. This sample has approximately 40,000 clones, with 76% found just once. For this clone: Its antigen is unidentified.

This TCR came from an adult in good health and CMV-seronegative. The chain carries TRBV9 and TRBJ1-6; 9 positions match TRBD1. The sequencing input was memory CD4+ T cells from blood. The CDR3 reads CASSERTGVGSPLHF. In DNA form, the CDR3 reads TGTGCCAGCAGCGAGAGGACAGGGGTAGGCTCACCCCTCCACTTT. Filled out from reference TRBV9 and TRBJ1-6, the complete variable domain reads DSGVTQTPKHLITATGQRVTLRCSPRSGDLSVYWYQQSLDQGLQFLIQYYNGEERAKGNILERFSAQQFPDLHSELNLSSLELGDSALYFCASSERTGVGSPLHFGNGTRLTVT.